This T cell receptor (beta chain) was observed in a study of cytomegalovirus exposure and HLA in healthy donors. Sequencing was performed with immunoSEQ multiplex PCR; in TCRdb, only in-frame clones are kept and a portion is missing. Seen here are roughly 150,000 clones, just under 85% observed once, and the top ten hold approximately 2%. Germline CDR1 ENHRY, CDR2 SYGVKD. This CDR3 contains 14 residues. V was pared by 2 bases and J by 3 bases, with 10 bases between. Turning to this clone: Its antigen is undetermined.

Points from the study as a whole: 164 TCR beta chains were listed as cytomegalovirus-associated. Researchers reported that three CMV-associated chains were confirmed in vitro as CMV antigen-specific. Diagnosis of cytomegalovirus status made by the classifier reportedly showed high specificity and sensitivity.

The receptor's source is a man aged 25 to 40 in good health and CMV-seropositive. The chain couples TRBV10-3 to TRBJ1-2, with D maybe TRBD1 (6 bases). Sequencing input: PBMCs. CDR3 region: CAISEDGGYYGYTF. CDR3 nucleotide sequence: TGTGCCATCAGTGAGGATGGGGGCTACTATGGCTACACCTTC.